A single sample is the source of the 12 T cell receptor delta chains below, sequenced in a study of gamma-delta T cells after stem cell transplantation. TCRdb reapplied CATT to the RT-PCR reads. The table lists 8,500 to 13,000 delta-chain clones, around 1.2% of them singletons, with 10% to 13% in the top ten. The sequenced sample was gamma-delta T cells. These receptors were taken from a human donor. It is not recorded whose cells these are; they may come from a transplant donor.

This clone was seen at least ten times. The rearrangement uses TRDV2 and TRDJ1; D is unresolved. Trimming stripped 0 bases from V and 0 bases from J, with 16 bases between. Germline V gives CDR1 GEAIGNYY, CDR2 EKD. This CDR3 has 17 residues. The CDR3 region is CACDTAGYSRYTDKLIF. The CDR3 DNA reads as TGTGCCTGTGACACCGCTGGTTACAGTCGGTACACCGATAAACTCATCTTT.

The chain links TRDV2 to TRDJ1; 11 bases agree with TRDD3. The CDR3 totals 17 residues. CDR1 GEAIGNYY and CDR2 EKD come from the germline V gene. After removal of 5 bases from V and 0 bases from J, the junction contained 10 bases not matched to a gene. The DNA of the CDR3 is TGTGCCTGTGCCGCTCTCACTGGGGGATATTACACCGATAAACTCATCTTT. It specifies CACAALTGGYYTDKLIF.

This clone was seen many times. V usage is TRDV2 and J usage is TRDJ1; 8 bases are a match to TRDD3. This CDR3 contains 18 residues. Trimming cost V 3 bases and J 4 bases; bases outside gene matches: 18. The V gene's germline CDR1 is GEAIGNYY and CDR2 EKD. The CDR3 sequence is CACDLATGGNMNRDKLIF. The CDR3 region has the DNA TGTGCCTGTGACCTAGCTACTGGGGGGAACATGAACCGCGATAAACTCATCTTT.

Regarding this clone: The protein TCRdb gives is from a much larger clone and does not agree with this DNA's translation at residue 10, likely a read error; the protein shown here comes from the DNA. The chain combines TRDV2 with TRDJ1; 11 nucleotides agree with TRDD3. Germline V CDR1 and CDR2: GEAIGNYY, EKD. The junction had 3 bases not matched to a gene; V was cut back by 0 bases and J by 1 base. The CDR3 length is 16 residues. CDR3 bases: TGTGCCTGTGACACCATGGGGGATACGGGCACCGATAAACTCATCTTT. It translates to CACDTMGDTGTDKLIF.

This clone was picked up many times. The chain carries TRDV2 and TRDJ2, with TRDD3 matching over 9 bases. CDR3 size: 18 residues. The V segment lost 4 bases and the J segment 1 base; nucleotides outside the gene matches: 12. The germline V gene has CDR1 GEAIGNYY and CDR2 EKD. The CDR3 loop reads CACEKLGDPSLLTAQLFF. The CDR3 DNA reads as TGTGCCTGTGAGAAGCTGGGGGATCCCTCCCTTTTGACAGCACAACTCTTCTTT.

In this sample, this clone is medium-sized (0.01 to 0.1%). The same CDR3 arises from other DNA sequences in this sample as well. This chain's CDR3 is CACDLVLGDSYSWDTRQMFF. CDR3 sequence (DNA): TGTGCCTGTGACCTAGTACTGGGGGATAGTTACTCCTGGGACACCCGACAGATGTTTTTC. This chain links TRDV2 with TRDJ3, with 11 bases aligning to TRDD3. The V segment lost 3 bases and the J segment 0 bases; nucleotides outside the gene matches: 9. The V gene's germline CDR1 is GEAIGNYY and CDR2 EKD. CDR3 size: 20 residues.

In this sample, this clone turned up many times. The V call is TRDV2, the J call TRDJ3, with 9 bases that match TRDD3. Trimming took 4 bases from V and 0 from J; bases not matched to a gene: 12. Germline values: CDR1 GEAIGNYY, CDR2 EKD. The CDR3 loop spans 20 amino acids. The CDR3 sequence is CACDKVLGETSSWDTRQMFF. DNA for the CDR3: TGTGCCTGTGATAAAGTACTGGGGGAGACTAGCTCCTGGGACACCCGACAGATGTTTTTC.

This clone was counted a few times. A far larger clone is a single base away, which makes a read error likely. The identical CDR3 is also encoded by other nucleotide sequences in the sample. V gene TRDV2 combines with J gene TRDJ1; 8 bases match TRDD3. Germline V gene sequence: CDR1 GEAIGNYY, CDR2 EKD. CDR3 length equals 14 residues. CDR3 sequence reads: CACDNLGDTDKLIF. For the CDR3, the DNA is TGTGCCTGTGACAACCTCGGGGATACCGACAAACTCATCTTT.

Turning to this clone: A far larger clone lies a single base away; this is likely a read error. Other DNA sequences in this specimen translate into the identical CDR3. The chain joins TRDV2 to TRDJ3; TRDD3 is a possible D gene (6 bases). This CDR3 has 18 amino acids. Germline lookup yields CDR1 GEAIGNYY and CDR2 EKD. For the CDR3, the DNA is TGTGCCTGTGACACCGCTGGGGACCGCTCCTGGGACACCCGACAGATGTTCTTC. Translated, it gives CACDTAGDRSWDTRQMFF.

This clone was counted between two and nine times. TCRdb shows a much larger clone's protein in place of this DNA's translation, and the two differ at residue 5, likely through a read error; the protein shown is translated from the DNA. V and J are TRDV2 and TRDJ1; the match to TRDD3 covers 7 bases. Germline V CDR1 and CDR2: GEAIGNYY, EKD. This CDR3 contains 15 residues. J was trimmed by 3 bases and V by 3 bases; bases with no gene match: 9. The CDR3 sequence: CACDATGVLADKLIF. The CDR3 nucleotides read TGTGCCTGTGACGCGACTGGGGTCCTGGCCGATAAACTCATCTTT.

Points on this clone: A far larger clone is a single base away, which makes a read error likely. The chain joins TRDV2 to TRDJ3, with D possibly matching TRDD3 (5 bases). From germline, CDR1 is GEAIGNYY and CDR2 EKD. The CDR3 runs to 20 residues. The chain's CDR3 is CACDRILEDPSSRDTRQMFF. In DNA, the CDR3 is TGTGCCTGTGACCGCATACTGGAGGATCCCAGCTCCCGGGACACCCGACAGATGTTTTTC.

This clone was seen ten or more times. This chain joins TRDV2 and TRDJ1; 9 nucleotides match TRDD3. This CDR3 comprises 19 residues. Unmatched junction bases numbered 16, after V lost 3 bases and J lost 0 bases. Germline-derived CDR1 and CDR2 are GEAIGNYY and EKD. The CDR3 region is CACDDLGGTGGDYTDKLIF. CDR3 nucleotide sequence: TGTGCCTGTGACGATCTCGGGGGTACTGGGGGAGATTACACCGATAAACTCATCTTT.